This TCR beta chain was identified in a study of shared clonotypes between healthy human individuals. The CDR3 covers 17 residues. Germline V gives CDR1 SEHNR, CDR2 FQNEAQ (reference sequence). The ends were cut back, 3 bases at V and 4 bases at J, with 19 bases in the middle. Repertoires were generated with immunoSEQ multiplex PCR, while TCRdb's copy carries only in-frame clones and drops some. In the table there are about 380,000 clones, 96% of which are singletons. The source is a young man in good health. Sequencing input: memory CD8+ T cells sorted from blood. Subset denoted: CD45RO+ cells pooled with CCR7-negative TemRA cells. The chain couples TRBV7-9 to TRBJ1-3; tentative D call: TRBD1 (6 bases). In DNA, the CDR3 is TGTGCCAGCAGCTTCGAAGCGGGGAGACAGGCGGGAAACACCATATATTTT. This codes for CASSFEAGRQAGNTIYF.